The rows below give T cell receptor beta chains drawn from one sample of a study of patients and donors after allogeneic stem cell transplantation. From the RT-PCR reads, TCRdb called clonotypes with MiXCR, one entry per CDR3 protein. This sample yields about 960,000 distinct CDR3 sequences, of which approximately 18% are seen a single time; approximately 5.9% belongs to the top ten. Sequenced sample: blood, either unsorted or a sorted T cell fraction (not recorded which). The receptor source for this set is a human donor who was either an allogeneic HSCT recipient or a stem cell or donor lymphocyte infusion donor (not recorded which). It is not recorded whose cells these are; they may come from a transplant donor. Both conserved end residues are part of each CDR3. Fields, in order: J gene, V gene, D gene, clone size, CDR3 protein, CDR3 DNA. D genes are given only for firm matches. A clone size is listed for some rows: how often the clone was seen (once, few, many), or a class if it is expanded.

TRBJ2-2	TRBV6-1	NA	few	CASIDASGRRAGELFF	TGTGCCAGCATCGACGCCAGCGGAAGAAGAGCCGGGGAGCTGTTTTTT
TRBJ2-7	TRBV7-9	NA	few	CASSFTGSPTEQYF	TGTGCCAGCAGCTTTACAGGGAGTCCTACCGAGCAGTACTTC
TRBJ2-3	TRBV7-2	NA	NA	CASSVSGVTDTQYF	TGTGCCAGCAGCGTTAGTGGAGTCACAGATACGCAGTATTTT
TRBJ2-1	TRBV28	NA	few	CAAARSSYNEQFF	TGTGCCGCTGCCAGGAGCTCCTACAATGAGCAGTTCTTC
TRBJ2-1	TRBV9	NA	NA	CASSPEGLEGYNEQFF	TGTGCCAGCAGCCCAGAAGGCCTAGAGGGCTACAATGAGCAGTTCTTC
TRBJ2-7	TRBV20-1	TRBD2	few	CSARGTSVTYEQYF	TGCAGTGCTAGGGGGACTAGCGTAACCTACGAGCAGTACTTC
TRBJ2-7	TRBV12-3/TRBV12-4	NA	few	CASSRRLGIYEQYF	TGTGCCAGCAGTCGCCGACTGGGAATCTACGAGCAGTACTTC
TRBJ2-7	TRBV15	TRBD2	few	CATSRVTSGSQQYF	TGTGCCACCAGCAGAGTGACTAGCGGGAGTCAGCAGTACTTC
TRBJ2-7	TRBV12-3/TRBV12-4	TRBD1	NA	CASSLSSQGVGEQYF	TGTGCCAGCAGTTTGTCTTCGCAGGGGGTGGGCGAGCAGTACTTC
TRBJ2-7	TRBV5-1	TRBD2	many	CASSYGGLAVNEQYF	TGCGCCAGCAGCTACGGGGGACTAGCGGTGAACGAGCAGTACTTC
TRBJ1-1	TRBV24-1	NA	NA	CAASRGTNTEAFF	TGTGCCGCCTCACGGGGGACTAACACTGAAGCTTTCTTT
TRBJ2-5	TRBV10-3	NA	many	CAISEPTRASETQYF	TGTGCCATCAGTGAGCCCACGCGGGCGTCGGAGACCCAGTACTTC
TRBJ2-2	TRBV12-3/TRBV12-4	NA	few	CASSFSGTMSAGELFF	TGTGCCAGCAGTTTTTCGGGGACAATGAGCGCCGGGGAGCTGTTTTTT
TRBJ1-5	TRBV27	NA	NA	CASSFVPGDNQPQHF	TGTGCCAGCAGTTTCGTCCCAGGGGATAATCAGCCCCAGCATTTT
TRBJ2-5	TRBV3-1	NA	NA	CASSQTTPLSQETQYF	TGTGCCAGCAGCCAAACTACGCCCTTGTCCCAAGAGACCCAGTACTTC
TRBJ2-2	TRBV12-3/TRBV12-4	TRBD2	few	CASIRTSGGQGSGELFF	TGTGCCAGCATTAGGACTAGCGGGGGACAGGGGTCCGGGGAGCTGTTTTTT
TRBJ2-2	TRBV12-5	NA	NA	CASTDGTGELFF	TGTGCTAGTACGGACGGCACCGGGGAGCTGTTTTTT
TRBJ2-3	TRBV4-1	NA	few	CASSQVRVSDTQYF	TGCGCCAGCAGCCAAGTCAGGGTTTCGGATACGCAGTATTTT
TRBJ2-7	TRBV12-3/TRBV12-4	NA	many	CASSPSRGDGQYF	TGTGCCAGCAGTCCTTCCAGGGGGGACGGGCAGTACTTC
TRBJ2-7	TRBV4-3	NA	NA	CASSQDDRGSYEQYF	TGCGCCAGCAGCCAAGACGATCGGGGCTCCTACGAGCAGTACTTC
TRBJ2-3	TRBV4-3	TRBD2	NA	CASSQDLRAGGATDTQYF	TGCGCCAGCAGCCAAGATTTGCGGGCGGGGGGCGCCACAGATACGCAGTATTTT
TRBJ1-5	TRBV12-3/TRBV12-4	TRBD1	NA	CASTNRGDQPQHF	TGTGCCAGCACCAACAGGGGAGATCAGCCCCAGCATTTT
TRBJ2-2	TRBV24-1	NA	NA	CATSDLRGGGRTGELFF	TGTGCCACCAGTGATTTGCGAGGAGGGGGCCGAACCGGGGAGCTGTTTTTT
TRBJ2-1	TRBV7-3	TRBD2	NA	CASSLNGGATGSHEQFF	TGTGCCAGCAGCTTAAACGGGGGGGCCACGGGTAGCCATGAGCAGTTCTTC
TRBJ2-1	TRBV27	NA	NA	CASSRDKQYSSYNEQFF	TGTGCCAGCAGCCGTGACAAACAGTACAGCTCCTACAATGAGCAGTTCTTC
TRBJ1-1	TRBV6-5	NA	few	CASRGVYTEAFF	TGTGCCAGCCGGGGGGTGTACACTGAAGCTTTCTTT
TRBJ2-1	TRBV7-9	NA	few	CASSLGLSRHNEQFF	TGTGCCAGCAGCTTAGGCCTGAGTCGGCACAATGAGCAGTTCTTC
TRBJ2-3	TRBV12-3/TRBV12-4	NA	few	CASSPAPGTDTQYF	TGTGCCAGCAGCCCCGCCCCGGGGACGGATACGCAGTATTTT
TRBJ1-1	TRBV30	NA	few	CAWDRSNTEAFF	TGTGCCTGGGACCGAAGCAACACTGAAGCTTTCTTT